This T cell receptor beta chain emerged from a study of blood T cells in healthy people across ages. Study-level points and caveats: Estimates of diversity drawn from one million T cells were considered underestimates. As age increased, TCR beta diversity per million T cells fell in a roughly linear fashion.

CDR1 is SQVTM, CDR2 ANQGSEA, per germline. Trimming removed 7 bases from V and 0 bases from J; junction bases left unmatched: 6. This CDR3 region has 14 residues. Details on this clonotype: What it recognizes is unknown.

Primers used in a second PCR of roughly 6 to 12 cycles were a sample-barcoded 5' primer and a J-beta primer mix. At least 3 million CDR3-containing paired-end reads were obtained per sample. One entry per CDR3 protein results from TCRdb running MiXCR on the 5' RACE reads. The table includes hundreds of thousands of distinct CDR3 sequences, around 54% detected once. The sequence was collected from a man aged 55 to 70 in good health. The chain joins TRBV29-1 to TRBJ2-1, with TRBD1 identical over 7 bases. Sequencing was done on a sample of blood. CDR3 loop: CSAEGGFSYNEQFF. Written as DNA, the CDR3 is TGCAGCGCAGAAGGGGGCTTCTCCTACAATGAGCAGTTCTTC.